This is a list of T cell receptor beta chains from one sample in a study of blood T cell repertoires in COVID-19. Method: immunoSEQ multiplex PCR; TCRdb's copy keeps in-frame clones and lacks some. The top ten hold nearly 2% of the sample, which has some 250,000 clones, approximately 86% seen once. Material: peripheral blood. The receptors were sampled from a man aged 30 to 45 with active or convalescent COVID-19. Both conserved end residues are part of each CDR3. D genes are given only for firm matches. Clone size is not always given. Where it is, it says once, few, many or a class for expanded clones.

clone size: NA
V gene: TRBV5-1
J gene: TRBJ2-3
D gene: TRBD1
CDR3 protein: CASRSWTGLSTDTQYF
CDR3 DNA: TGCGCCAGCAGATCCTGGACAGGGTTAAGCACAGATACGCAGTATTTT

clone size: NA
V gene: TRBV7-2
J gene: TRBJ2-7
D gene: NA
CDR3 protein: CASSVAGTYEQYF
CDR3 DNA: TGTGCCAGCAGCGTGGCGGGGACCTACGAGCAGTACTTC

clone size: NA
V gene: TRBV21-1
J gene: TRBJ1-1
D gene: NA
CDR3 protein: CASSKRQGYVNTEAFF
CDR3 DNA: TGTGCCAGCAGCAAACGACAGGGGTACGTGAACACTGAAGCTTTCTTT

clone size: NA
V gene: TRBV7-8
J gene: TRBJ1-2
D gene: TRBD1
CDR3 protein: CASSFTGAANYGYTF
CDR3 DNA: TGTGCCAGCAGCTTTACAGGGGCGGCGAACTATGGCTACACCTTC

clone size: NA
V gene: TRBV7-6
J gene: TRBJ2-2
D gene: TRBD1
CDR3 protein: CASSHGSGTGYTGELFF
CDR3 DNA: TGTGCCAGCAGCCATGGATCAGGGACAGGATATACCGGGGAGCTGTTTTTT

clone size: NA
V gene: TRBV6-5
J gene: TRBJ1-2
D gene: TRBD1
CDR3 protein: CASRTGAYGYTF
CDR3 DNA: TGTGCCAGCAGAACAGGGGCTTATGGCTACACCTTC

clone size: NA
V gene: TRBV11-2
J gene: TRBJ2-1
D gene: TRBD2
CDR3 protein: CASSSSGGTYNEQFF
CDR3 DNA: TGTGCCAGCAGCTCTAGCGGGGGAACCTACAATGAGCAGTTCTTC

clone size: NA
V gene: TRBV15
J gene: TRBJ2-5
D gene: NA
CDR3 protein: CATSRDRAETQYF
CDR3 DNA: TGTGCCACCAGCAGAGATAGAGCAGAGACCCAGTACTTC

clone size: NA
V gene: TRBV2
J gene: TRBJ1-2
D gene: NA
CDR3 protein: CASSVGQPNGYTF
CDR3 DNA: TGTGCCAGCAGTGTTGGGCAGCCTAATGGCTACACCTTC

clone size: NA
V gene: TRBV13
J gene: TRBJ2-7
D gene: NA
CDR3 protein: CASSLRSLATSYEQYF
CDR3 DNA: TGTGCCAGCAGCTTACGTAGTCTAGCGACTTCCTACGAGCAGTACTTC

clone size: NA
V gene: TRBV29-1
J gene: TRBJ2-3
D gene: TRBD1
CDR3 protein: CSVEEGSGTGSTDTQYF
CDR3 DNA: TGCAGCGTTGAAGAAGGGTCCGGGACAGGGAGCACAGATACGCAGTATTTT

clone size: NA
V gene: TRBV3-1/TRBV3-2
J gene: TRBJ1-1
D gene: NA
CDR3 protein: CASSPTRGVNTEAFF
CDR3 DNA: TGTGCCAGCAGCCCGACCCGGGGAGTGAACACTGAAGCTTTCTTT

clone size: NA
V gene: TRBV11-2
J gene: TRBJ2-7
D gene: NA
CDR3 protein: CASSSALRNEQYF
CDR3 DNA: TGTGCCAGCAGCTCGGCGTTGCGGAATGAGCAGTACTTC

clone size: NA
V gene: TRBV4-1
J gene: TRBJ2-3
D gene: TRBD2
CDR3 protein: CASSQVPLLRGANTDTQYF
CDR3 DNA: TGCGCCAGCAGCCAAGTTCCCCTGCTGCGGGGGGCTAACACAGATACGCAGTATTTT

clone size: NA
V gene: TRBV6-1
J gene: TRBJ2-7
D gene: TRBD2
CDR3 protein: CASSDGLGGYEQYF
CDR3 DNA: TGTGCCAGCAGTGACGGACTAGGAGGCTACGAGCAGTACTTC

clone size: NA
V gene: TRBV3-1/TRBV3-2
J gene: TRBJ2-7
D gene: TRBD1
CDR3 protein: CASSHPARDRVYEQYF
CDR3 DNA: TGTGCCAGCAGCCACCCGGCCAGGGACAGGGTCTACGAGCAGTACTTC

clone size: NA
V gene: TRBV19
J gene: TRBJ2-7
D gene: TRBD2
CDR3 protein: CASSGGAYEQYF
CDR3 DNA: TGTGCCAGTAGCGGGGGGGCCTACGAGCAGTACTTC

clone size: once
V gene: TRBV27
J gene: TRBJ2-7
D gene: NA
CDR3 protein: CASSLGQGPTYEQYF
CDR3 DNA: TGTGCCAGCAGTTTAGGGCAGGGGCCCACCTACGAGCAGTACTTC

clone size: NA
V gene: TRBV18
J gene: TRBJ2-5
D gene: NA
CDR3 protein: CASFPPGLEKETQYF
CDR3 DNA: TGTGCCAGCTTCCCCCCGGGTCTAGAGAAAGAGACCCAGTACTTC

clone size: NA
V gene: TRBV4-1
J gene: TRBJ1-4
D gene: TRBD1
CDR3 protein: CASSQDPRQGALANEKLFF
CDR3 DNA: TGCGCCAGCAGCCAAGATCCTCGGCAGGGGGCCTTGGCTAATGAAAAACTGTTTTTT

clone size: NA
V gene: TRBV7-3
J gene: TRBJ2-1
D gene: TRBD2
CDR3 protein: CASSYSGGTDEQFF
CDR3 DNA: TGTGCCAGCAGCTATAGCGGGGGCACGGATGAGCAGTTCTTC

clone size: NA
V gene: TRBV5-1
J gene: TRBJ1-1
D gene: NA
CDR3 protein: CASSRGRAETEAFF
CDR3 DNA: TGCGCCAGCAGCAGGGGCAGGGCGGAAACTGAAGCTTTCTTT

clone size: few
V gene: TRBV5-4
J gene: TRBJ1-5
D gene: NA
CDR3 protein: CASSSDTDQPQHF
CDR3 DNA: TGTGCCAGCAGCTCGGACACCGATCAGCCCCAGCATTTT

clone size: once
V gene: TRBV5-4
J gene: TRBJ2-5
D gene: NA
CDR3 protein: CASSIDSARAQETQYF
CDR3 DNA: TGTGCCAGTAGCATCGACTCAGCGAGGGCTCAAGAGACCCAGTACTTC

clone size: NA
V gene: TRBV18
J gene: TRBJ1-6
D gene: TRBD1
CDR3 protein: CASSPPGTANSPLHF
CDR3 DNA: TGTGCCAGCTCACCACCGGGGACAGCCAATTCACCCCTCCACTTT

clone size: NA
V gene: TRBV21-1
J gene: TRBJ2-5
D gene: NA
CDR3 protein: CASSKGGRGETQYF
CDR3 DNA: TGTGCCAGCAGCAAAGGCGGCAGGGGTGAGACCCAGTACTTC

clone size: NA
V gene: TRBV5-1
J gene: TRBJ2-3
D gene: TRBD2
CDR3 protein: CASSMGLAGAPTDTQYF
CDR3 DNA: TGCGCCAGCAGCATGGGACTAGCGGGGGCCCCCACAGATACGCAGTATTTT